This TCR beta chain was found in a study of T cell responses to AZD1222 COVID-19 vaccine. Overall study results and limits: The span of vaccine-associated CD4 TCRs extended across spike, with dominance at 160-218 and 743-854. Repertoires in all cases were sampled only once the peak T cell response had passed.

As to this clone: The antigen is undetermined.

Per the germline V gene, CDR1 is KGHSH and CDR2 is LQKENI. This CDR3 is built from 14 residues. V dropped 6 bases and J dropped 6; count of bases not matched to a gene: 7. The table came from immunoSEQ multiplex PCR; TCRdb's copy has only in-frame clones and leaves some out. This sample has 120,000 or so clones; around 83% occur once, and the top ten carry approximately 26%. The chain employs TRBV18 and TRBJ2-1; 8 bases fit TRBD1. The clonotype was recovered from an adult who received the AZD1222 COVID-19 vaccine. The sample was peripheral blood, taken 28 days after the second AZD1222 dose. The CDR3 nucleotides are TGTGCCAGCTCCCCGGGACAGGTCAGCAATGAGCAGTTCTTC. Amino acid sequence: CASSPGQVSNEQFF.